The 9 T cell receptor beta chains in this list originate from one sample, sequenced in a study of PD-L1 blockade in urothelial cancer. The protocol was immunoSEQ multiplex PCR, while the TCRdb copy is restricted to in-frame clones and leaves out a portion. The sample shows 100,000 or so clones, about 90% of them seen only once. The material was PBMCs, obtained around atezolizumab (anti-PD-L1) treatment. These receptors originate from a woman older than 75 with urothelial cancer.

This chain's CDR3 is CASSQGVSQPQHF. CDR3 bases: TGTGCCAGCAGTCAGGGGGTGAGTCAGCCCCAGCATTTT. V is TRBV6-5 and J is TRBJ1-5, with 7 bases lining up with TRBD1. The V segment lost 5 bases and the J segment 6 bases; nucleotides outside the gene matches: 4. The CDR3 contains 13 residues. Germline V gene lookup returns CDR1 MNHEY and CDR2 SVGAGI.

The chain recombines TRBV5-4 with TRBJ2-3, with 7 bases lining up with TRBD1. This CDR3 comprises 14 residues. Losses at the gene ends were 4 bases for V and 6 bases for J; bases not matched to a gene: 8. Per germline, CDR1 SGHNT and CDR2 YYREEE (reference sequence). CDR3 amino acids: CASSPGTARDTQYF. In DNA, the CDR3 is TGTGCCAGCAGCCCCGGGACAGCTCGTGATACGCAGTATTTT. Using reference TRBV5-4 and TRBJ2-3 for the parts outside the CDR3, the full variable domain is ETGVTQSPTHLIKTRGQQVTLRCSSQSGHNTVSWYQQALGQGPQFIFQYYREEENGRGNFPPRFSGLQFPNYSSELNVNALELDDSALYLCASSPGTARDTQYFGPGTRLTVL.

This clone was seen a single time. J is TRBJ2-2 and V is TRBV9; D gene unclear. The CDR3 is 15 amino acids. Germline V lookup: CDR1 SGDLS, CDR2 YYNGEE. Trimming left V 0 bases short and J 1 base short, with 7 bases between. CDR3 nucleotides: TGTGCCAGCAGCGTAGCTTCCCGGAACACCGGGGAGCTGTTTTTT. Protein sequence: CASSVASRNTGELFF.

The V gene is TRBV4-1, the J gene TRBJ1-5; no definite D call. The germline gives CDR1 MGHRA, CDR2 YSYEKL. The CDR3 contains 16 residues. V was cut by 4 bases and J by 0 bases, with 13 bases left in between. CDR3 sequence (DNA): TGCGCCAGCAGCCCAGGTCCAACGCATAGCAATCAGCCCCAGCATTTT. Translation gives CASSPGPTHSNQPQHF.

This clone appeared once. This chain uses TRBV7-3 with TRBJ2-7; weak D call: TRBD2 (7 bases). Germline CDR1 is SGHTA and CDR2 is FQGTGA. This CDR3 has 17 amino acids. V gave up 0 bases and J gave up 0 bases, with 15 bases separating them. DNA of the CDR3: TGTGCCAGCAGCTTAACAGGGGGAAGCGGGGCCTCCTACGAGCAGTACTTC. This gives the protein CASSLTGGSGASYEQYF.

V usage is TRBV6-1 and J usage is TRBJ2-7; D is unclear. Germline V gene data show CDR1 as MNHNS and CDR2 as SASEGT. V was pared by 4 bases and J by 0 bases, with 7 bases between. The CDR3 has 13 residues. The CDR3 coding sequence is TGTGCCAGCAGTGTGGAGAACTCCTACGAGCAGTACTTC. Protein sequence: CASSVENSYEQYF.

This clone was seen only a few times. The J gene is TRBJ1-1, the V gene TRBV5-4; TRBD1 is a possible D gene (5 bases). This CDR3 region has 14 residues. V was cut by 3 bases and J by 1 base, with 10 bases left in between. The V gene's germline CDR1 is SGHNT and CDR2 YYREEE (reference sequence). The CDR3 DNA sequence: TGTGCCAGCAGCTGGGGCGGCGCGAACACTGAAGCTTTCTTT. Protein sequence: CASSWGGANTEAFF.

CDR3 in amino acids: CASSLLGGSGTDTQYF. CDR3 sequence (DNA): TGTGCCAGCAGTTTACTAGGCGGGAGCGGCACAGATACGCAGTATTTT. The rearrangement links TRBV28 to TRBJ2-3; 7 bases line up with TRBD2. The trim removed 2 bases at V and 1 base at J, leaving 6 bases unmatched. This CDR3 is built from 16 residues. Germline CDR1 and CDR2: MDHEN and SYDVKM.

This chain links TRBV2 with TRBJ2-5, with TRBD1 identical over 7 bases. From germline, CDR1 is SNHLY and CDR2 FYNNEI. The CDR3 is 12 residues long. J gave up 5 bases and V 7 bases, and 4 bases lay outside the gene matches. The DNA for the CDR3 is TGTGCCAGCAACCTACAGGGGGAGACCCAGTACTTC. Translated: CASNLQGETQYF.